The clone carrying this T cell receptor (beta chain) was recorded many times. One end of the junction is discordant with germline, which a read error may explain. This record belongs to a study of human T cells and chemical hapten exposure. TCRdb itself ran the RACE reads through MiXCR, one entry per CDR3 protein. The sample lists about 31,000 distinct CDR3 sequences, around 7.4% occurring once. Germline V gives CDR1 MDHEN, CDR2 SYDVKM. The CDR3 has 13 amino acids. Documented time point: healthy volunteer bleed at 2 weeks. It was unfractionated whole blood from which total RNA was extracted. The gene calls are TRBV28 and TRBJ1-2, with D tentatively TRBD1 (6 bases). This clonotype was obtained from a human donor in good health. Some clones in this sample may be carry-over from other donors' samples. Material: whole blood. The DNA of the CDR3 is TGTGCCAGCAGTTTAAGCAGGGGCAATGGCGACACCTTC. Amino acids: CASSLSRGNGDTF.